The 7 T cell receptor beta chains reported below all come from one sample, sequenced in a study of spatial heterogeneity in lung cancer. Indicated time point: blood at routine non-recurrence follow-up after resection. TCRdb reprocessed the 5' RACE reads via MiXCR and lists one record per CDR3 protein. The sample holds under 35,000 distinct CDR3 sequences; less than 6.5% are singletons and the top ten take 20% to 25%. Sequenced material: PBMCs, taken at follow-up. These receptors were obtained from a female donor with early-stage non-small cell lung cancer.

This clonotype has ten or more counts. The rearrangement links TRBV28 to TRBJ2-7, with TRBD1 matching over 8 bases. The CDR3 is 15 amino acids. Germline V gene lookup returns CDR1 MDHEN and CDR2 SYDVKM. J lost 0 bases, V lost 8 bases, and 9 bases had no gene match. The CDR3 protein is CASLSGGFNSYEQYF. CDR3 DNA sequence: TGTGCCAGCCTCTCAGGGGGCTTCAACTCCTACGAGCAGTACTTC.

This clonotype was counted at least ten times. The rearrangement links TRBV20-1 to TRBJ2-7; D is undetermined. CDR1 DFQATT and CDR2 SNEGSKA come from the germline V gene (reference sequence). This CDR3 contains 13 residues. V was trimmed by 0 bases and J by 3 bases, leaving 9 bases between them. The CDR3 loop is CSAREQAVYEQYF. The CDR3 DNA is TGCAGTGCTAGAGAGCAGGCAGTCTACGAGCAGTACTTC.

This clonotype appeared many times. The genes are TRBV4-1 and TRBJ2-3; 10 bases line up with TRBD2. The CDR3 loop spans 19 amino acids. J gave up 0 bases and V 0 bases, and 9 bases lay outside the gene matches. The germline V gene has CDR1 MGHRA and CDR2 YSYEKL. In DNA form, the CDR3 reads TGCGCCAGCAGCCAAGATTATCTAGCGGGGGCGTCTAGCACAGATACGCAGTATTTT. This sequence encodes CASSQDYLAGASSTDTQYF.

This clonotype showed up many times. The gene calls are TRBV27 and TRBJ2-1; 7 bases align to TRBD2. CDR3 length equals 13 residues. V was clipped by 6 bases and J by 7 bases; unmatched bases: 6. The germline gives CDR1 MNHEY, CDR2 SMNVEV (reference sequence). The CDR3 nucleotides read TGTGCCAGCAGCAAGACTAGCTGGAATGAGCAGTTCTTC. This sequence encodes CASSKTSWNEQFF.

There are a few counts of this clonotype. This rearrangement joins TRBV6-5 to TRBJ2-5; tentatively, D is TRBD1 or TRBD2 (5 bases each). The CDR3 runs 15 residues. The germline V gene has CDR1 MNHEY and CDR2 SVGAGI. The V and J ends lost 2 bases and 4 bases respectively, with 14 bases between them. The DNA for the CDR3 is TGTGCCAGCAGTTACCGGGACGAGGGACCAGAGACCCAGTACTTC. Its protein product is CASSYRDEGPETQYF.

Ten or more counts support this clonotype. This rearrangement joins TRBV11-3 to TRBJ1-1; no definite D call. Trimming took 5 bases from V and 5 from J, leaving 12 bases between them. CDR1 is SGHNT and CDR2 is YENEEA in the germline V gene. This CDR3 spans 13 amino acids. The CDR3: CASSLRAWTEAFF. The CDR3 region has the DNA TGTGCCAGCAGCCTGAGGGCCTGGACTGAAGCTTTCTTT.

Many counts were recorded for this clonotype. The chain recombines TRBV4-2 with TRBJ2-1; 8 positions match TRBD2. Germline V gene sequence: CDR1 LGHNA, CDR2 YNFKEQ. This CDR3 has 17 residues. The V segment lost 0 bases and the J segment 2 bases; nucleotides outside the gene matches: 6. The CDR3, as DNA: TGTGCCAGCAGCCAAGAAGTTGGGGGACTAGCCTACAATGAGCAGTTCTTC. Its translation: CASSQEVGGLAYNEQFF.